The 23 T cell receptor beta chains in this list originate from one sample, sequenced in a study of cytomegalovirus exposure and HLA in healthy donors. PCR primers comprised 60 Vbeta and 13 Jbeta primers. Data came from immunoSEQ multiplex PCR; TCRdb stores just in-frame clones and leaves some out. This table holds some 150,000 clones, 77% found once. The sequenced sample was PBMCs. All receptors come from a male donor in good health and CMV-seronegative.

The CDR3 loop reads CASSSGGSYNEQFF. The DNA for the CDR3 is TGTGCCAGCAGCTCCGGGGGCTCCTACAATGAGCAGTTCTTC. The J gene is TRBJ2-1, the V gene TRBV7-9; possible D gene TRBD2, 6 bases. CDR3 length: 14 amino acids. Germline V gene data show CDR1 as SEHNR and CDR2 as FQNEAQ (reference sequence). With 4 bases removed from V and 0 bases from J, the gap between germline ends came to 7 bases.

Here the CDR3 DNA reads TGTGCCAGCAGCGAAAACAGGGGATCCGAGCAGTACTTC. Translated: CASSENRGSEQYF. This chain links TRBV11-2 with TRBJ2-7; 7 bases agree with TRBD1. This CDR3 has 13 residues. Germline trimming cut 5 bases from V and 6 bases from J; bases unmatched to any gene: 7. CDR1 is SGHAT and CDR2 is FQNNGV in the germline V gene. Full variable domain (outside the CDR3, taken from reference TRBV11-2 and TRBJ2-7): EAGVAQSPRYKIIEKRQSVAFWCNPISGHATLYWYQQILGQGPKLLIQFQNNGVVDDSQLPKDRFSAERLKGVDSTLKIQPAKLEDSAVYLCASSENRGSEQYFGPGTRLTVT.

Regarding this clone: The identical CDR3 is also encoded by other nucleotide sequences in the sample. The chain employs TRBV15 and TRBJ2-2; 9 positions agree with TRBD2. This CDR3 has 16 amino acids. From germline, CDR1 is LNHNV and CDR2 YYDKDF (reference sequence). The junction had 11 bases not matched to a gene; V was cut back by 6 bases and J by 6 bases. CDR3 sequence: CATSPRMGGGAGELFF. Here the CDR3 DNA reads TGTGCCACCAGTCCTAGGATGGGCGGGGGGGCCGGGGAGCTGTTTTTT.

The rearrangement uses TRBV7-2 and TRBJ2-3; 11 nucleotides match TRBD2. V shed 7 bases, J shed 5 bases, and the junction held 11 bases outside the gene matches. This CDR3 comprises 16 residues. The germline gives CDR1 SGHTA, CDR2 FQGNSA. CDR3 nucleotides: TGTGCCAGCACCGAATCGACTAGCGGGGTGAGAGATACGCAGTATTTT. Amino acids: CASTESTSGVRDTQYF.

The chain has TRBV5-1 and TRBJ2-7; 8 bases match TRBD2. V lost 4 bases and J lost 2; bases outside the gene matches: 5. Germline V CDR1 and CDR2: SGHRS, YFSETQ. This CDR3 is built from 14 residues. CDR3 loop: CASSPGGSPYEQYF. CDR3 DNA: TGCGCCAGCAGCCCGGGAGGGAGTCCCTACGAGCAGTACTTC.

The chain is built from TRBV18 and TRBJ2-7; 7 bases align to TRBD1. V dropped 4 bases and J dropped 1; count of bases not matched to a gene: 1. Germline V gives CDR1 KGHSH, CDR2 LQKENI. This CDR3 region has 13 residues. The CDR3 coding sequence is TGTGCCAGCTCACAGGGACAGTCCTACGAGCAGTACTTC. It specifies CASSQGQSYEQYF. Filled out from reference TRBV18 and TRBJ2-7, the complete variable domain reads NAGVMQNPRHLVRRRGQEARLRCSPMKGHSHVYWYRQLPEEGLKFMVYLQKENIIDESGMPKERFSAEFPKEGPSILRIQQVVRGDSAAYFCASSQGQSYEQYFGPGTRLTVT.

The chain carries TRBV6-5 and TRBJ2-7; D possibly corresponds to TRBD1 (5 bases). This CDR3 comprises 14 residues. CDR1 MNHEY and CDR2 SVGAGI come from the germline V gene. V was cut by 0 bases and J by 4 bases, with 10 bases left in between. The CDR3 spells CASSYSYRSYEQYF. CDR3 coding DNA: TGTGCCAGCAGTTACTCGTACAGGAGTTACGAGCAGTACTTC.

The gene calls are TRBV27 and TRBJ2-3; TRBD1 matches at 7 bases. V shed 7 bases, J shed 4 bases, and the junction held 5 bases outside the gene matches. The V gene's germline CDR1 is MNHEY and CDR2 SMNVEV (reference sequence). This CDR3 has 13 residues. The CDR3 protein is CASKITGADTQYF. As DNA, the CDR3 is TGTGCCAGCAAGATAACAGGGGCAGATACGCAGTATTTT.

Here the CDR3 reads CASGFSTDAEAFF. The CDR3 DNA reads TGTGCTAGTGGTTTTTCGACAGACGCTGAAGCTTTCTTT. The gene calls are TRBV12-5 and TRBJ1-1; perhaps TRBD1 as D (5 bases). V lost 3 bases, J lost 6 bases, and 11 bases lay in between. This CDR3 has 13 residues. Per the germline V gene, CDR1 is LGHNT and CDR2 is FRNRAP.

The gene calls are TRBV7-9 and TRBJ1-2, with 7 nucleotides matching TRBD1. The V gene end was trimmed by 5 bases and the J gene end by 3 bases; junction bases not matched to a gene: 12. This CDR3 comprises 16 residues. Germline V gene sequence: CDR1 SEHNR, CDR2 FQNEAQ (reference sequence). The CDR3 reads CASSPGTVVIDYGYTF. DNA for the CDR3: TGTGCCAGCAGCCCGGGGACAGTGGTTATCGACTATGGCTACACCTTC.

This chain links TRBV25-1 with TRBJ1-5; D perhaps matches TRBD1 (6 bases). Germline CDR1 reads MGHDK; CDR2 reads SYGVNS. This CDR3 region has 14 residues. V was pared by 5 bases and J by 6 bases, with 14 bases between. The CDR3 sequence: CASSRGTSGQPQHF. The CDR3 DNA sequence: TGTGCCAGCAGTAGGGGGACCTCGGGTCAGCCCCAGCATTTT.

This clone was counted only a few times. V is TRBV15 and J is TRBJ1-2, with D tentatively TRBD1 (5 bases). CDR1 LNHNV and CDR2 YYDKDF come from the germline V gene (reference sequence). Trimming took 1 base from V and 5 from J, leaving 14 bases between them. This CDR3 comprises 15 residues. CDR3 loop: CATSRGTGGEYGYTF. DNA for the CDR3: TGTGCCACCAGCAGAGGGACGGGAGGGGAGTATGGCTACACCTTC.

The genes are TRBV6-6 and TRBJ2-7; D may be TRBD2 (5 bases). V was clipped by 5 bases and J by 6 bases, with 20 bases between them. This CDR3 spans 15 amino acids. Germline CDR1 is MNHNY and CDR2 is SVGAGI (reference sequence). CDR3 loop: CASSALRAGESEQYF. CDR3 in DNA: TGTGCCAGCAGTGCTCTTCGTGCCGGGGAATCCGAGCAGTACTTC.

This chain uses TRBV10-2 with TRBJ2-1, with 7 bases identical to TRBD2. From germline, CDR1 is WSHSY and CDR2 SAAADI. J was trimmed by 5 bases and V by 2 bases; bases with no gene match: 6. The CDR3 has 15 residues. The CDR3 loop is CASSERWRGNNEQFF. CDR3 nucleotides: TGCGCCAGCAGTGAGCGTTGGCGGGGGAACAATGAGCAGTTCTTC.

This clone was detected only a few times. The genes are TRBV15 and TRBJ1-2; D ambiguous. CDR1 and CDR2 from the germline V gene are LNHNV and YYDKDF (reference sequence). The CDR3 covers 15 residues. V gave up 1 base and J gave up 3 bases, with 12 bases separating them. The CDR3 loop is CATSRGPSGDYGYTF. CDR3 sequence (DNA): TGTGCCACCAGCAGAGGCCCATCCGGGGACTATGGCTACACCTTC.

V and J are TRBV27 and TRBJ2-7; D may be TRBD2 (7 bases). The germline V gene has CDR1 MNHEY and CDR2 SMNVEV (reference sequence). CDR3 length equals 16 residues. V dropped 0 bases and J dropped 4 bases, with 16 bases sitting between them. CDR3 nucleotides: TGTGCCAGCAGTTTATCGGCTCGGGGGGCACTATACGAGCAGTACTTC. Translated, it gives CASSLSARGALYEQYF.

J is TRBJ2-5 and V is TRBV4-2; TRBD1 matches at 7 bases. Per germline, CDR1 LGHNA and CDR2 YNFKEQ. V lost 0 bases, J lost 5 bases, and 6 bases stayed unmatched. This CDR3 contains 15 residues. CDR3 nucleotide sequence: TGTGCCAGCAGCCAAGATCAAGGGGGCGCGGAGACCCAGTACTTC. Protein sequence: CASSQDQGGAETQYF.

This rearrangement joins TRBV5-6 to TRBJ2-7; 13 bases are shared with TRBD2. The CDR3 runs 16 residues. V gave up 2 bases and J gave up 5 bases; unmatched junction bases: 7. In germline, CDR1 is SGHDT, CDR2 YYEEEE. CDR3 sequence (DNA): TGTGCCAGCAGCTTACCGGGACTAGCGGGAATGAACGAGCAGTACTTC. Its protein is CASSLPGLAGMNEQYF.

The V call is TRBV27, the J call TRBJ1-1; D perhaps matches TRBD1 (6 bases). CDR1 is MNHEY and CDR2 is SMNVEV in the germline V gene (reference sequence). This CDR3 is built from 15 residues. V was clipped by 0 bases and J by 6 bases, with 14 bases between them. Here the CDR3 reads CASSLSPRGRAEAFF. DNA for the CDR3: TGTGCCAGCAGTTTATCCCCCAGGGGAAGGGCTGAAGCTTTCTTT.

CDR3 coding DNA: TGTGCCAGTAGTCGGAGGAGCGGCCTAGCCTCAGATGAGCAGTTCTTC. Amino acids: CASSRRSGLASDEQFF. The chain uses TRBV19 and TRBJ2-1; D is possibly TRBD2 (5 bases). The CDR3 is 16 residues long. Germline V CDR1 and CDR2: LNHDA, SQIVND (reference sequence). V was pared by 5 bases and J by 8 bases, with 22 bases between.

The chain employs TRBV23-1 and TRBJ2-7, with 7 positions matching TRBD1. TRBV23-1 is an ORF, with its function uncertain. This CDR3 is built from 14 residues. CDR3 nucleotide sequence: TGCGCAACCACTAGACAGGGCACAAACTACGAGCAGTACTTC. It encodes CATTRQGTNYEQYF.

This clone was observed a few times. The chain carries TRBV6-1 and TRBJ1-3; D gene unclear. Germline V gene sequence: CDR1 MNHNS, CDR2 SASEGT. The CDR3 totals 15 residues. The germline V and J ends were trimmed by 4 bases and 0 bases, with 10 bases remaining between them. The CDR3 loop reads CASSVERISGNTIYF. The CDR3 DNA is TGTGCCAGCAGTGTAGAGAGGATCTCTGGAAACACCATATATTTT.

The CDR3 nucleotides are TGTGCCAGCAGTCATCTGACAGAGTACACCGGGGAGCTGTTTTTT. Translation: CASSHLTEYTGELFF. The chain links TRBV6-5 to TRBJ2-2, with D possibly being TRBD1 (5 bases). The CDR3 runs to 15 residues. CDR1 is MNHEY and CDR2 is SVGAGI in the germline V gene. Trimming cost V 5 bases and J 3 bases, with 13 bases left between them.